These 21 T cell receptor beta chains were sequenced from one sample in a study of T cell repertoires in cytomegalovirus infection. These receptors' targets are unknown. TCRdb called the reads again in MiXCR, with one record for every CDR3 protein. The sample gives some 940,000 distinct CDR3 sequences, approximately 31% of which show up once; around an eighth is in the top ten. Material: cultured CD8+ T cells from PBMCs, obtained from culture after CMV antigen stimulation. Every receptor here comes from a human donor in good health (CMV status not recorded). Some clones in this sample may be carry-over from other donors' samples.

The chain joins TRBV27 to TRBJ2-3, with TRBD1 identical over 7 bases. The junction had 4 bases not matched to a gene; V was cut back by 3 bases and J by 1 base. CDR1 is MNHEY and CDR2 is SMNVEV in the germline V gene (reference sequence). This CDR3 has 15 residues. The CDR3 nucleotides read TGTGCCAGCAGTTTCCCGACAGGGTGCACAGATACGCAGTATTTT. Encoded protein: CASSFPTGCTDTQYF.

The chain has TRBV29-1 and TRBJ2-2; 7 bases align to TRBD1. The germline gives CDR1 SQVTM, CDR2 ANQGSEA. After removal of 6 bases from V and 4 bases from J, the junction contained 5 bases not matched to a gene. This CDR3 is 13 amino acids long. CDR3 in amino acids: CSVMTGITGELFF. The CDR3 nucleotides are TGCAGCGTCATGACAGGGATCACCGGGGAGCTGTTTTTT.

This chain joins TRBV19 and TRBJ1-6; D gene unclear. The V gene's germline CDR1 is LNHDA and CDR2 SQIVND (reference sequence). This CDR3 region has 15 residues. V lost 4 bases and J 0 bases, leaving 7 bases between the germline ends. Written as DNA, the CDR3 is TGTGCCAGTAGTAGGTTGAGCTCCTATAATTCACCCCTCCACTTT. As protein: CASSRLSSYNSPLHF.

In nucleotides, the CDR3 is TGTGCCAGCAGCTCCCTAGCGGGGACCGCTAAGGCCTACAATGAGCAGTTCTTC. Amino acid sequence: CASSSLAGTAKAYNEQFF. The genes are TRBV7-9 and TRBJ2-1, with 9 nucleotides matching TRBD2. The CDR3 totals 18 residues. Germline V lookup: CDR1 SEHNR, CDR2 FQNEAQ (reference sequence). V lost 4 bases and J lost 2; bases outside the gene matches: 12.

This clonotype has a handful of counts. This sequence joins TRBV6-2 or TRBV6-3 and TRBJ1-5; 11 nucleotides agree with TRBD1. The CDR3 length is 15 residues. The V and J ends lost 7 bases and 2 bases, in that order; junction bases with no gene match: 4. Germline values: CDR1 MNHEY, CDR2 SVGEGT. CDR3 protein: CASTWTGGGNQPQHF. The DNA of the CDR3 is TGTGCCAGCACCTGGACAGGGGGCGGCAATCAGCCCCAGCATTTT.

This clonotype was detected a few times. J is TRBJ2-7 and V is TRBV6-6, with D maybe TRBD1 (6 bases). Germline V gene lookup returns CDR1 MNHNY and CDR2 SVGAGI (reference sequence). The V and J ends lost 2 bases and 4 bases respectively, with 18 bases between them. The CDR3 loop spans 16 amino acids. The CDR3 sequence: CASSYPPRGLLYEQYF. In nucleotides, the CDR3 is TGTGCCAGCAGTTACCCACCCAGGGGCTTGTTGTACGAGCAGTACTTC.

This clonotype has a single count. One end of the junction varies from germline; a read error may be responsible. This chain joins TRBV5-6 and TRBJ1-5; D remains ambiguous. Germline assignment: CDR1 SGHDT and CDR2 YYEEEE. The CDR3 covers 15 residues. CDR3 nucleotide sequence: TGTGCCAGTAGCTTGGGGATAACTAGCAATCAGCCCCAGCATTTT. It specifies CASSLGITSNQPQHF.

This clonotype was seen repeatedly, ten times or more. The chain combines TRBV6-5 with TRBJ1-1; 7 bases are shared with TRBD1. This CDR3 is 15 amino acids long. Per the germline V gene, CDR1 is MNHEY and CDR2 is SVGAGI. V gave up 4 bases and J gave up 1 base; unmatched junction bases: 6. The CDR3 loop reads CASSLRQGKNTEAFF. CDR3 in DNA: TGTGCCAGCAGTTTGCGACAGGGCAAGAACACTGAAGCTTTCTTT.

V is TRBV27 and J is TRBJ1-1; a weak D match, TRBD1 (5 bases). Germline values: CDR1 MNHEY, CDR2 SMNVEV (reference sequence). This CDR3 has 15 residues. Deletions cut 5 bases from V and 0 bases from J, with 13 bases between. The CDR3 DNA follows: TGTGCCAGCAGTCCCTTTGGGGGGGTGAACACTGAAGCTTTCTTT. This codes for CASSPFGGVNTEAFF.

The J gene is TRBJ1-3, the V gene TRBV6-5; possible D gene TRBD1, 5 bases. Germline CDR1 reads MNHEY; CDR2 reads SVGAGI. This CDR3 is 20 amino acids long. Trimming removed 2 bases at V and 4 bases at J, with 27 bases between. This chain's CDR3 is CASSYDNLLINKQDGNTIYF. In DNA form, the CDR3 reads TGTGCCAGCAGTTACGACAACCTACTCATAAATAAACAGGACGGAAACACCATATATTTT.

The V and J genes are TRBV27 and TRBJ2-1; 8 bases are shared with TRBD2. The ends lost 6 bases at V and 1 base at J; junction bases unmatched: 8. Germline lookup yields CDR1 MNHEY and CDR2 SMNVEV (reference sequence). The CDR3 has 16 amino acids. CDR3 sequence: CASSLIPGGSYNEQFF. The CDR3 DNA sequence: TGTGCCAGCAGCCTAATCCCGGGGGGGTCCTACAATGAGCAGTTCTTC.

This clonotype occurred a few times. A junction end diverges from the germline sequence, so it may reflect a read error. The DNA of the CDR3 is TGTGCTAGCAGTTGGGACAGGGAAACTGAGCAGTTCTTC. This sequence encodes CASSWDRETEQFF. The rearrangement uses TRBV7-7 and TRBJ2-1; 9 nucleotides match TRBD1. In germline, CDR1 is SSHAT, CDR2 FNYEAQ (reference sequence). This CDR3 has 13 amino acids.

This clonotype was recorded many times. Here the CDR3 DNA reads TGTGCCAGCAGTCCCCCAGGGGGCCCCAGAAACTATGGCTACACCTTC. Protein product: CASSPPGGPRNYGYTF. J is TRBJ1-2 and V is TRBV12-3 or TRBV12-4; 8 bases are a match to TRBD1. V shed 5 bases and J 2 bases; nucleotides not matched to a gene: 10. The CDR3 is made up of 16 amino acids.

On this clonotype itself: A much larger clone is a single base away; this may be a read error. The chain couples TRBV7-6 to TRBJ2-2; possible D gene TRBD1, 6 bases. This CDR3 has 13 amino acids. Germline loops: CDR1 SGHVS, CDR2 FNYEAQ. DNA for the CDR3: TGTGTCAGCAGCTTGGGACAAGCCGGGGAGCTGTTTTTT. This gives the protein CVSSLGQAGELFF.

The chain uses TRBV2 and TRBJ1-1; the match to TRBD1 covers 10 bases. The germline CDR1 and CDR2 sequences are SNHLY and FYNNEI. V gave up 10 bases and J gave up 4 bases; unmatched junction bases: 9. This CDR3 region has 14 residues. CDR3 DNA sequence: TGTGCCACCTTTCAGGGACAGGGGCTCACTGAAGCTTTCTTT. Translating gives CATFQGQGLTEAFF. The full variable domain, in which reference TRBV2 and TRBJ1-1 provide the parts outside the CDR3, is EPEVTQTPSHQVTQMGQEVILRCVPISNHLYFYWYRQILGQKVEFLVSFYNNEISEKSEIFDDQFSVERPDGSNFTLKIRSTKLEDSAMYFCATFQGQGLTEAFFGQGTRLTVV.

The chain recombines TRBV7-9 with TRBJ1-6; D is ambiguous. CDR1 SEHNR and CDR2 FQNEAQ come from the germline V gene (reference sequence). Deletions cut 1 base from V and 7 bases from J, with 8 bases between. The CDR3 runs 14 residues. CDR3 protein: CASSLVAANSPLHF. CDR3 nucleotide sequence: TGTGCCAGCAGCTTAGTGGCAGCCAATTCACCCCTCCACTTT.

This sequence joins TRBV7-2 and TRBJ1-2; D is perhaps TRBD1 (5 bases). V was trimmed by 7 bases and J by 4 bases, leaving 22 bases between them. The CDR3 loop spans 16 amino acids. Per the germline V gene, CDR1 is SGHTA and CDR2 is FQGNSA. The CDR3 DNA reads as TGTGCCAGCATCCCTGGCCCCGACAGAGGAAGCTATGGCTACACCTTC. It specifies CASIPGPDRGSYGYTF.

This sequence joins TRBV7-9 and TRBJ2-1, with 8 nucleotides matching TRBD2. There are 18 residues in the CDR3. V shed 3 bases and J 4 bases; nucleotides not matched to a gene: 14. Per germline, CDR1 SEHNR and CDR2 FQNEAQ (reference sequence). CDR3 DNA sequence: TGTGCCAGCAGCTTGGGGACTAGAATTCCGGGCGGTTACAATGAGCAGTTCTTC. Its translation is CASSLGTRIPGGYNEQFF.

This clonotype was detected a few times. The rearrangement links TRBV12-3 or TRBV12-4 to TRBJ2-5; possibly TRBD1 or TRBD2 for D (6 bases each). The V and J ends lost 4 bases and 2 bases respectively, with 17 bases between them. This CDR3 spans 16 amino acids. CDR3 sequence (DNA): TGTGCCAGCAGTTGGGGGGACATCCGCGGGCAAGAGACCCAGTACTTC. Encoded protein: CASSWGDIRGQETQYF.

The J gene is TRBJ1-5, the V gene TRBV6-2 or TRBV6-3; 7 bases are shared with TRBD1. Germline V gives CDR1 MNHEY, CDR2 SVGEGT. After removal of 4 bases from V and 4 bases from J, the junction contained 7 bases not matched to a gene. The CDR3 sequence is 15 residues long. CDR3 DNA sequence: TGTGCCAGCAGTTGGGGCAGGGGGGTTAATCAGCCCCAGCATTTT. This encodes CASSWGRGVNQPQHF.

This clonotype has just a few counts. V and J are TRBV6-5 and TRBJ2-2; a weak D match, TRBD1 (8 bases). CDR1 is MNHEY and CDR2 is SVGAGI in the germline V gene. The CDR3 is made up of 15 amino acids. V lost 4 bases to trimming and J lost 4 bases, with 13 bases between them. The CDR3 protein is CASSSYRGGTGELFF. As DNA, the CDR3 is TGTGCCAGCAGTTCCTACAGGGGGGGCACCGGGGAGCTGTTTTTT.